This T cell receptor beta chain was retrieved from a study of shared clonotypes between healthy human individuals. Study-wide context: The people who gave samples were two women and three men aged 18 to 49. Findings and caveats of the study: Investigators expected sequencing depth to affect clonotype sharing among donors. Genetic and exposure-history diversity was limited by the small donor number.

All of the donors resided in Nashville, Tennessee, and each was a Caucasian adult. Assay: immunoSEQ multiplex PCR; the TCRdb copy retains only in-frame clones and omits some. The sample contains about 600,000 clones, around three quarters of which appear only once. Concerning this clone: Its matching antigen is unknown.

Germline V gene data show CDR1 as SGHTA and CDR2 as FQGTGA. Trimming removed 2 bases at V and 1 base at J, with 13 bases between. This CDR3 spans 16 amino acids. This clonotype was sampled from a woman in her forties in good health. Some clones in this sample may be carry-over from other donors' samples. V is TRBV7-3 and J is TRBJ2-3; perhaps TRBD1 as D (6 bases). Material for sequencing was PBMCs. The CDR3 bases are TGTGCCAGCAGCTTATCAGGGGATTCCGGCACAGATACGCAGTATTTT. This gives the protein CASSLSGDSGTDTQYF.